What follows is one T cell receptor beta chain and its context. Data came from immunoSEQ multiplex PCR; TCRdb stores just in-frame clones and leaves some out. The top ten clones hold approximately 3.4% of a sample with about 520,000 clones, approximately 83% of them seen once. CDR1 is SQVTM, CDR2 ANQGSEA, per germline. The CDR3 contains 14 residues. V lost 2 bases and J lost 2, with 13 bases in between. The data were taken from a study of blood T cell repertoires in COVID-19. On the study more broadly: The samples span acute and convalescent COVID-19 from the United States, Italy and Spain.

The receptor was isolated from a human donor in a cohort sampled during active COVID-19. The material sequenced was peripheral blood. The chain has TRBV29-1 and TRBJ2-7; D is perhaps TRBD2 (5 bases). The CDR3 is CSVERVGLPYEQYF. The CDR3 bases are TGCAGCGTTGAAAGGGTCGGACTCCCCTACGAGCAGTACTTC.